Following are 28 T cell receptor beta chains from one sample sequenced in a study of T cells in women clearing cervical HPV infection. Measured with immunoSEQ multiplex PCR; TCRdb has only the in-frame clones, and not every one. In all, the sample yields some 41,000 clones. Sequenced sample: blood buffy coat. The receptors originated from a woman aged 18-70 years with a cervical HPV16 infection that either progressed to CIN3+ or cleared (not recorded which).

Concerning this clone itself: Coverage ceases 3 residues before the CDR3 finishes, and the germline J gene fills in the end. The chain uses TRBV12-3 or TRBV12-4 and TRBJ2-3; D may match TRBD1 or TRBD2 (5 bases each). This CDR3 contains 15 residues. Trimming took 5 bases from V and 3 from J, leaving 15 bases between them. The CDR3 bases that were read are TGTGCCAGCAGTCCAAACCTAGAGGGGACAGATACG. Amino acids: CASSPNLEGTDT. From start to end, the CDR3 is CASSPNLEGTDTQYF.

By frequency, this clone registers medium-sized (0.01 to 0.1%). Coverage ceases 3 residues before the CDR3 finishes, and the germline J gene fills in the end. This sequence joins TRBV10-3 and TRBJ2-7; 12 nucleotides line up with TRBD2. Germline CDR1 ENHRY, CDR2 SYGVKD. This CDR3 has 15 amino acids. The V gene end was trimmed by 6 bases and the J gene end by 4 bases; junction bases not matched to a gene: 7. The DNA read from the CDR3 is TGTGCCATCAGGGAAGAACTAGCGGGAGGTTACGAG. Protein: CAIREELAGGYE. The CDR3, in full, reads CAIREELAGGYEQYF.

Concerning this clone: Read coverage stops 3 residues before the CDR3 terminus; the germline J gene supplies the remainder. This chain joins TRBV7-6 and TRBJ2-5; 14 nucleotides line up with TRBD2. Germline V CDR1 and CDR2: SGHVS, FNYEAQ. The CDR3 sequence is 16 residues long. V was pared by 6 bases and J by 5 bases, with 8 bases of the junction left unmatched. The CDR3: CASSSRLAGGGETQYF. CDR3 bases read: TGTGCCAGCAGTTCGCGACTAGCGGGGGGGGGCGAGACC.

On this clone itself: Sequencing ends 3 residues short of the CDR3 end; the germline J gene provides the rest. This chain links TRBV19 with TRBJ1-1, with 9 bases fitting TRBD1. V dropped 4 bases and J dropped 0; count of bases not matched to a gene: 3. CDR1 is LNHDA and CDR2 is SQIVND in the germline V gene (reference sequence). The CDR3 runs to 15 residues. The part of the CDR3 DNA that was read is TGTGCCAGTAGTAGAGGACAGGGGATGAACACTGAA. Translation: CASSRGQGMNTE. The full CDR3 sequence reads CASSRGQGMNTEAFF.

A note on this clone: The sequenced fragment ends 3 residues before the CDR3 boundary, so the rest is inferred from the germline J gene. The chain recombines TRBV20-1 with TRBJ2-7; the match to TRBD2 covers 7 bases. From germline, CDR1 is DFQATT and CDR2 SNEGSKA (reference sequence). The CDR3 loop spans 13 amino acids. The trim removed 4 bases at V and 3 bases at J, leaving 6 bases unmatched. The DNA read from the CDR3 is TGCAGTGCTACTAGCGGAAAAAGCTACGAG. Protein product: CSATSGKSYE. Given in full, the CDR3 is CSATSGKSYEQYF.

By frequency, this clone is medium-sized. The read falls 3 residues short of the CDR3 end, and the missing part is taken from the germline J gene. V and J are TRBV7-8 and TRBJ2-1; D is perhaps TRBD1 (5 bases). Trimming removed 3 bases at V and 1 base at J, with 7 bases between. Germline V CDR1 and CDR2: SGHVS, FQNEAQ. The CDR3 has 14 amino acids. The CDR3 bases that were read are TGTGCCAGCAGCTTCCAGGGATCCTACAATGAG. Protein sequence: CASSFQGSYNE. The full CDR3 sequence reads CASSFQGSYNEQFF.

Of note for this clone: Read sequence stops 3 residues before the CDR3 end, and the germline J gene provides the missing end. The J gene is TRBJ2-5, the V gene TRBV9; 8 positions agree with TRBD2. The length of the CDR3 is 15 residues. V lost 4 bases and J lost 2; bases outside the gene matches: 7. The germline V gene has CDR1 SGDLS and CDR2 YYNGEE. The CDR3 DNA, read in part, is TGTGCCAGCAGCATATCGGGGGGGCGACAAGAGACC. This codes for CASSISGGRQET. The whole CDR3 sequence reads CASSISGGRQETQYF.

Remarks on this clone: The sequence runs out 3 residues before the end of the CDR3; the remainder is reconstructed from the germline J gene. This sequence joins TRBV30 and TRBJ1-1; D possibly corresponds to TRBD1 (5 bases). V dropped 7 bases and J dropped 0 bases, with 9 bases sitting between them. The V gene's germline CDR1 is GTSNPN and CDR2 SVGIG (reference sequence). This CDR3 comprises 12 residues. The CDR3 region is CASGSMNTEAFF. The DNA read from the CDR3 is TGTGCCTCAGGGAGTATGAACACTGAA.

On this clone itself: Sequencing ends 3 residues short of the CDR3 end; the germline J gene provides the rest. V and J are TRBV5-6 and TRBJ2-5; D remains unclear. V lost 0 bases to trimming and J lost 1 base, with 7 bases between them. Germline CDR1 SGHDT, CDR2 YYEEEE. This CDR3 is built from 14 residues. The covered CDR3 bases are TGTGCCAGCAGCTTGGGAATCAGCCAAGAGACC. Its protein is CASSLGISQET. The entire CDR3 sequence reads CASSLGISQETQYF. The complete variable domain, with remaining parts taken from reference TRBV5-6 and TRBJ2-5, reads DAGVTQSPTHLIKTRGQQVTLRCSPKSGHDTVSWYQQALGQGPQFIFQYYEEEERQRGNFPDRFSGHQFPNYSSELNVNALLLGDSALYLCASSLGISQETQYFGPGTRLLVL.

On this clone itself: Sequencing ends 3 residues short of the CDR3 end; the germline J gene provides the rest. This rearrangement joins TRBV7-9 to TRBJ2-1; D unclear. CDR1 SEHNR and CDR2 FQNEAQ come from the germline V gene (reference sequence). CDR3 length: 11 amino acids. The germline V and J ends were trimmed by 4 bases and 8 bases, with 6 bases remaining between them. The CDR3 DNA, read in part, is TGTGCCAGCAGCTCCTCCTATGAG. Amino acid sequence: CASSSSYE. The full-length CDR3 reads as CASSSSYEQFF.

In the case of this clone: The observed sequence ends 3 residues before the CDR3 terminus, with the missing tail filled in from the germline J gene. The chain uses TRBV7-6 and TRBJ2-1; D is ambiguous. Between the trimmed V and J ends, which lost 0 bases and 8 bases, there was a span of 5 bases. Germline V gene sequence: CDR1 SGHVS, CDR2 FNYEAQ. This CDR3 is 12 amino acids long. The CDR3 is CASSLAADEQFF. Incomplete CDR3 DNA: TGTGCCAGCAGCTTAGCAGCCGATGAG. The full variable domain, rest sourced from reference TRBV7-6 and TRBJ2-1, is GAGVSQSPRYKVTKRGQDVALRCDPISGHVSLYWYRQALGQGPEFLTYFNYEAQQDKSGLPNDRFSAERPEGSISTLTIQRTEQRDSAMYRCASSLAADEQFFGPGTRLTVL.

About this clone itself: The missing CDR3 end, 3 residues past where the read stops, is filled in from the germline J gene. The chain recombines TRBV5-5 with TRBJ2-3; TRBD2 might be the D (5 bases). The CDR3 is 14 amino acids. Per the germline V gene, CDR1 is SGHKS and CDR2 is YYEKEE (reference sequence). V lost 1 base to trimming and J lost 6 bases, with 12 bases between them. The sequenced CDR3 bases are TGTGCCAGCAGCTTGTATCCGAGGGCTGATACG. This sequence encodes CASSLYPRADT. The whole CDR3 sequence is CASSLYPRADTQYF.

A word on this clone: Sequencing ends 3 residues short of the CDR3 end; the germline J gene provides the rest. This rearrangement joins TRBV4-2 to TRBJ2-1; weak D call: TRBD1 (6 bases). Between the trimmed V and J ends, which lost 0 bases and 0 bases, there was a span of 9 bases. The CDR3 consists of 16 residues. Germline-derived CDR1 and CDR2 are LGHNA and YNFKEQ. The DNA read from the CDR3 is TGTGCCAGCAGCCAAGATGGGACACCCTCCTACAATGAG. Its translation: CASSQDGTPSYNE. The full-length CDR3 reads as CASSQDGTPSYNEQFF.

With respect to this clone: The read comes to an end 3 residues before the CDR3 does, leaving the germline J gene to fill in the end. The chain links TRBV7-9 to TRBJ2-3, with D hard to call. The CDR3 is 12 residues long. V was trimmed by 5 bases and J by 4 bases, leaving 7 bases between them. Germline loops: CDR1 SEHNR, CDR2 FQNEAQ (reference sequence). This chain's CDR3 is CASSLLSDTQYF. Partial CDR3 DNA: TGTGCCAGCAGCCTCCTATCAGATACG.

Concerning this clone: The missing CDR3 end, 3 residues past where the read stops, is filled in from the germline J gene. The V and J genes are TRBV7-3 and TRBJ1-2; 8 bases fit TRBD1. There are 13 residues in the CDR3. The germline gives CDR1 SGHTA, CDR2 FQGTGA. The covered CDR3 bases are TGTGCCAGCAGCCTACGGACAGGGCGAGGC. This sequence encodes CASSLRTGRG. The CDR3 in full is CASSLRTGRGYTF.

As for this clone: The DNA ends 3 residues before the CDR3 does, and the rest of the CDR3 is filled in from the germline J gene. The chain employs TRBV7-6 and TRBJ2-3; D is unresolved. Germline CDR1 reads SGHVS; CDR2 reads FNYEAQ. V lost 4 bases and J lost 6, with 8 bases in between. The CDR3 loop spans 12 amino acids. CDR3 DNA, as far as it was read: TGTGCCAGCAGCTCTACAGAGGATACG. This translates into CASSSTEDT. From start to end, the CDR3 is CASSSTEDTQYF.

Remarks on this clone: The CDR3 extends 3 residues past the end of the read, so its final part is completed from the germline J gene. The rearrangement links TRBV3-1 (or the pseudogene TRBV3-2) to TRBJ2-1; 9 nucleotides match TRBD1. Germline V CDR1 and CDR2: LGHDT, YNNKEL (reference sequence). With V trimmed by 6 bases and J by 6 bases, 12 bases remained unmatched. There are 16 residues in the CDR3. CDR3 sequence: CASSPFGQGNSNEQFF. The sequenced part of the CDR3 DNA is TGTGCCAGCAGTCCATTCGGACAGGGGAACTCCAATGAG.

Comment on this clone: The CDR3 end falls 3 residues outside the read, so it is completed with the germline J gene. This chain connects TRBV20-1 to TRBJ1-1, with 12 nucleotides matching TRBD1. Losses at the gene ends were 3 bases for V and 5 bases for J; bases not matched to a gene: 7. The CDR3 loop spans 15 amino acids. Germline V CDR1 and CDR2: DFQATT, SNEGSKA (reference sequence). CDR3 residues: CSASGTGGAGTEAFF. CDR3 bases read: TGCAGTGCTAGCGGGACAGGGGGCGCGGGAACTGAA.

With regard to this clone: The CDR3 end lies 3 residues beyond the end of the read and is filled in from the germline J gene. V usage is TRBV7-9 and J usage is TRBJ1-1, with a tentative D call TRBD1 (5 bases). The CDR3 is 13 amino acids. V dropped 5 bases and J dropped 3 bases, with 10 bases sitting between them. CDR1 SEHNR and CDR2 FQNEAQ come from the germline V gene (reference sequence). The CDR3 protein is CASSLGGDTEAFF. The sequenced part of the CDR3 DNA is TGTGCCAGCAGCCTTGGAGGGGACACTGAA.

In regard to this clone: The sequenced fragment ends 3 residues before the CDR3 boundary, so the rest is inferred from the germline J gene. The chain links TRBV11-3 to TRBJ1-1; D perhaps matches TRBD1 (6 bases). CDR3 length equals 15 residues. Germline values: CDR1 SGHNT, CDR2 YENEEA. V lost 4 bases and J 4 bases, leaving 16 bases between the germline ends. The CDR3: CASSSRDTISTEAFF. CDR3 bases read: TGTGCCAGCAGCTCCCGGGACACGATATCCACTGAA. The whole variable domain, remainder taken from reference TRBV11-3 and TRBJ1-1, is EAGVVQSPRYKIIEKKQPVAFWCNPISGHNTLYWYLQNLGQGPELLIRYENEEAVDDSQLPKDRFSAERLKGVDSTLKIQPAELGDSAVYLCASSSRDTISTEAFFGQGTRLTVV.

Of note for this clone: The missing CDR3 end, 3 residues past where the read stops, is filled in from the germline J gene. The genes are TRBV7-9 and TRBJ2-3; tentative D call: TRBD2 (7 bases). V lost 8 bases, J lost 0 bases, and 12 bases lay in between. CDR3 length equals 14 residues. CDR1 SEHNR and CDR2 FQNEAQ come from the germline V gene (reference sequence). CDR3 DNA, as far as it was read: TGTGCCAGCGGGGGGGCCGCTAGCACAGATACG. Amino acid sequence: CASGGAASTDT. The full CDR3 is CASGGAASTDTQYF. Looking up the rest from reference TRBV7-9 and TRBJ2-3 gives the full variable domain: DTGVSQNPRHKITKRGQNVTFRCDPISEHNRLYWYRQTLGQGPEFLTYFQNEAQLEKSRLLSDRFSAERPKGSFSTLEIQRTEQGDSAMYLCASGGAASTDTQYFGPGTRLTVL.

As concerns this clone: The missing CDR3 end, 3 residues past where the read stops, is filled in from the germline J gene. The rearrangement uses TRBV18 and TRBJ2-3; 8 bases agree with TRBD1. Germline V gene sequence: CDR1 KGHSH, CDR2 LQKENI. The ends lost 3 bases at V and 0 bases at J; junction bases unmatched: 20. CDR3 length: 21 residues. The covered CDR3 bases are TGTGCCAGCTCACCCGTGCGACCGGGACAGGATATCCCCATTAGCACAGATACG. The encoded protein is CASSPVRPGQDIPISTDT. The full-length CDR3 reads as CASSPVRPGQDIPISTDTQYF.

Note on this clone: The missing CDR3 end, 3 residues past where the read stops, is filled in from the germline J gene. The chain joins TRBV5-1 to TRBJ1-1; TRBD1 might be the D (5 bases). This CDR3 comprises 15 residues. CDR1 and CDR2 (germline): SGHRS, YFSETQ. The V end was cut by 0 bases, the J end by 0 bases, with 9 bases between. CDR3 amino acids: CASSLAQGLNTEAFF. The part of the CDR3 DNA that was read is TGCGCCAGCAGCTTGGCCCAGGGTCTGAACACTGAA.

CDR3 in amino acids: CSGGTAKETQYF. The part of the CDR3 DNA that was read is TGCAGCGGCGGGACTGCAAAAGAGACC. The chain is built from TRBV29-1 and TRBJ2-5; the D gene is possibly TRBD2 (6 bases). The CDR3 extends 3 residues past the end of the read, so its final part is completed from the germline J gene. Germline CDR1 SQVTM, CDR2 ANQGSEA. Trimming cost V 7 bases and J 3 bases, with 12 bases left between them. This CDR3 is 12 amino acids long.

Concerning this clone: The read comes to an end 3 residues before the CDR3 does, leaving the germline J gene to fill in the end. The chain carries TRBV5-1 and TRBJ2-3, with D unclear. Germline loops: CDR1 SGHRS, CDR2 YFSETQ. The V end lost 4 bases, the J end lost 0 bases, and 18 bases lay between the germline ends. This CDR3 is built from 17 residues. The sequenced CDR3 bases are TGCGCCAGCAGCCCCTTTTCTGGCAGTTCTAGCACAGATACG. Translation gives CASSPFSGSSSTDT. The full CDR3 sequence reads CASSPFSGSSSTDTQYF.

Turning to this clone: The DNA ends 3 residues before the CDR3 does, and the rest of the CDR3 is filled in from the germline J gene. The J gene is TRBJ1-1, the V gene TRBV6-1; unclear D gene. The CDR3 runs 14 residues. The germline V gene has CDR1 MNHNS and CDR2 SASEGT. V was pared by 2 bases and J by 3 bases, with 10 bases between. The CDR3 loop reads CASSEFLGHTEAFF. The CDR3 bases that were read are TGTGCCAGCAGTGAATTTCTGGGCCACACTGAA.

With regard to this clone: Sequencing ends 3 residues short of the CDR3 end; the germline J gene provides the rest. This chain joins TRBV7-2 and TRBJ1-1; D possibly corresponds to TRBD1 (5 bases). V was trimmed by 11 bases and J by 6 bases, leaving 13 bases between them. In germline, CDR1 is SGHTA, CDR2 FQGNSA. This CDR3 region has 11 residues. CDR3 bases read: TGTGCCTGTAGAGGGGCCCCTGAA. Encoded protein: CACRGAPE. The complete CDR3 protein is CACRGAPEAFF.

Of note for this clone: The sequence runs out 3 residues before the end of the CDR3; the remainder is reconstructed from the germline J gene. The chain carries TRBV20-1 and TRBJ2-1; 8 positions match TRBD2. CDR3 length: 16 residues. Trimming took 4 bases from V and 3 from J; bases not matched to a gene: 11. CDR1 and CDR2 (germline): DFQATT, SNEGSKA (reference sequence). The CDR3: CSATGLALLDYNEQFF. CDR3 DNA, as far as it was read: TGCAGTGCTACAGGACTAGCCCTTTTAGACTACAATGAG.